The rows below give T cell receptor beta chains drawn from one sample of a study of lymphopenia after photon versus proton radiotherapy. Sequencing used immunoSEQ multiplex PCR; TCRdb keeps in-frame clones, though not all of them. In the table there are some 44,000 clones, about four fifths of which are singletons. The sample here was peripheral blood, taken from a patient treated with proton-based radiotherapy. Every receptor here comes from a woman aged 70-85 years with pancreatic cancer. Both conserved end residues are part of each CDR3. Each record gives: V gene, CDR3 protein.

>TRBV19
CASSNSPGNEQFF
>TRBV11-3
CASSLVRTGRISTDTQYF
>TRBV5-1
CASSVSLGDYEQFF
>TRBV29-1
CSVVGGGGETQYF
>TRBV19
CASRGPDEKLFF
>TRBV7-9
CASSGDREDNEQFF
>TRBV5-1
CASSPEGLNTEAFF
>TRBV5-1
CASSLAGGTSQETQYF
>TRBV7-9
CASSLGGSSSQPQHF
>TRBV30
CAWSQSLRVNYGYTF
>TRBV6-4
CASSEGSSYEQYF
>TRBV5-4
CASSLDMNTEAFF
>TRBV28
CASSPTPRGSGFTEAFF
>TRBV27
CASSRTTGGDGELFF
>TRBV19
CASSTPLAGAWNEQFF
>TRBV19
CASSINRQETQYF
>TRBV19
CASVSGLAGDHEQYF
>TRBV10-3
CAISEGTGTNTDTQYF
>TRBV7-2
CASNNAGSAGELFF
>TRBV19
CASSPSVRDYGYTF
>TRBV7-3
CASSSGQGQTGELFF
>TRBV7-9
CASSISTQLAGANVLTF
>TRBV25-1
CASSDERGGYLKKLFF
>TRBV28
CASTLQGYSPLHF
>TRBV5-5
CASSRTGDNLHGYTF
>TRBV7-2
CASSYLRTDTQYF
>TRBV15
CATSRDLFGGAYGYTF
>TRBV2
CASAGQGYDSNQPQHF
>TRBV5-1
CASSTPGTPYNEQFF
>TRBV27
CASSLTGNYEQYF
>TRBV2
CASKRGDDQPQHF
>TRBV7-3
CASSKTVPAPNTYNEQFF
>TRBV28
CASSQAPTGEQFF
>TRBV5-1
CASSLQGRTDTQYF
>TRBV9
CASSTSGANVLTF
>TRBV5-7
CASSFRGGRYEQYF
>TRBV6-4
CASSEMGLAGADTQYF
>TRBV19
CASSNVAGRDTGELFF
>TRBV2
CASSEHSNTGELFF
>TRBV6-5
CASTGNTEAFF
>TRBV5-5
CASSWGTAGISYEQYF
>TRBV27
CASSLTGTGGTEAFF
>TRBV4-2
CASSQEPGLKNEQFF
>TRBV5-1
CASRTGTSNYGYTF
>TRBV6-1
CASVGSYEQYF
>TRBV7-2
CASSLDEGMEDSGYEQYF
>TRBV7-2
CASSSGSGGYNEQFF
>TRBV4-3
CASSRGTGGSPLHF
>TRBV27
CASSLWGRLGNQPQHF
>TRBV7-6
CASSPRTSGTSTDTQYF
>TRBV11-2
CASTPDGSRGTEAFF
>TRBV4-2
CASSQGGTGFSKEPLHF
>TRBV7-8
CASSLPLRLDVQETQYF